The 4 T cell receptor beta chains given below trace back to one sample, sequenced in a study of CDR3 diversity in severe acne (dated by TCRdb to between 2018 and 2021). Preparation of the library involved PCR. Reads for this sample came from an Illumina HiSeq 2000. TCRdb's own reprocessing of the public reads used fastp at Q25 and MiXCR and kept productive beta chains. Entries that share a CDR3 protein sequence are merged under the most common genes and DNA. This sample lists 85,000 to 120,000 distinct CDR3 sequences; roughly half were detected once. Jointly, the top ten make up approximately 13% of the sample. Material: blood. Every receptor here comes from a male donor with acne.

The chain employs TRBV25-1 and TRBJ2-5; D not resolved. CDR1 MGHDK and CDR2 SYGVNS come from the germline V gene. The CDR3 sequence is 11 residues long. The germline V and J ends were trimmed by 2 bases and 9 bases, with 7 bases remaining between them. CDR3 in amino acids: CASSELGSQYF. The CDR3, as DNA: TGTGCCAGCAGTGAACTCGGATCCCAGTACTTC.

V usage is TRBV6-1 and J usage is TRBJ2-3; 7 nucleotides match TRBD2. Trimming cost V 4 bases and J 4 bases; bases outside gene matches: 8. Germline values: CDR1 MNHNS, CDR2 SASEGT. The CDR3 is made up of 15 amino acids. CDR3 sequence: CASSVSSGGADTQYF. In DNA form, the CDR3 reads TGTGCCAGCAGTGTATCTAGCGGTGGTGCAGATACGCAGTATTTT.

This clonotype has just one count. Relative to the germline gene, one junction end is altered; a read error may explain this. The chain joins TRBV7-9 to TRBJ2-7, with D possibly being TRBD1 (5 bases). CDR3 size: 13 residues. Germline V gives CDR1 SEHNR, CDR2 FQNEAQ (reference sequence). CDR3 in DNA: TGCGCCAGCAGCCAGGGTGTAGGGCGGGAGCAGTACTTC. This encodes CASSQGVGREQYF.

CDR3 protein: CASSGTGTALEAFF. The CDR3 nucleotides are TGTGCCAGCAGTGGCACCGGGACAGCTTTAGAAGCTTTCTTT. The V and J genes are TRBV25-1 and TRBJ1-1; the match to TRBD1 covers 7 bases. This CDR3 has 14 residues. Germline V gene sequence: CDR1 MGHDK, CDR2 SYGVNS. V dropped 4 bases and J dropped 8; count of bases not matched to a gene: 10.